These 5 T cell receptor beta chains share one sample of origin, sequenced in a study of glioma-infiltrating T cells after dendritic cell vaccination. Described time point: after dendritic cell vaccination, including at tumor progression/relapse. Libraries were prepared by immunoSEQ multiplex PCR; TCRdb keeps only in-frame clonotypes and omits some of them. The top ten hold roughly 2.9% of the sample, which has approximately 24,000 clones, 89% seen once. The sample in question was blood, obtained after dendritic cell vaccination. The receptor set was obtained from a human donor with glioblastoma.

CDR3 DNA sequence: TGTGCCAGCAGCTTTCGGGTCAGCGGCACAGATACGCAGTATTTT. Its protein is CASSFRVSGTDTQYF. The chain has TRBV7-2 and TRBJ2-3; D is ambiguous. The ends were cut back, 3 bases at V and 1 base at J, with 11 bases in the middle. Germline V gene data show CDR1 as SGHTA and CDR2 as FQGNSA. The CDR3 covers 15 residues.

This sequence joins TRBV7-2 and TRBJ2-5; 7 bases are a match to TRBD1. The CDR3 has 14 residues. CDR1 and CDR2 from the germline V gene are SGHTA and FQGNSA. Germline trimming cut 5 bases from V and 0 bases from J; bases unmatched to any gene: 3. The CDR3 here is CASSHRGYQETQYF. For the CDR3, the DNA is TGTGCCAGCAGCCACAGGGGTTACCAAGAGACCCAGTACTTC.

The V call is TRBV9, the J call TRBJ1-1; D is ambiguous. Trimming removed 6 bases from V and 0 bases from J, with 9 bases in between. The CDR3 runs 13 residues. Germline V gene lookup returns CDR1 SGDLS and CDR2 YYNGEE. CDR3 nucleotide sequence: TGTGCCAGCACCCGTGTCCTGAACACTGAAGCTTTCTTT. Protein product: CASTRVLNTEAFF.

This clone has just one count. The rearrangement links TRBV5-1 to TRBJ1-4; a possible D gene is TRBD1 (6 bases). Germline V gene data show CDR1 as SGHRS and CDR2 as YFSETQ. V lost 4 bases and J lost 1, with 11 bases in between. The CDR3 has 15 amino acids. CDR3 protein: CASSTRRGTNEKLFF. The CDR3 DNA is TGCGCCAGCAGCACGCGCAGGGGAACTAATGAAAAACTGTTTTTT.

This clone was picked up one time. The gene calls are TRBV6-5 and TRBJ2-5, with TRBD1 matching over 8 bases. V shed 4 bases and J 4 bases; nucleotides not matched to a gene: 5. Germline lookup yields CDR1 MNHEY and CDR2 SVGAGI. This CDR3 is 14 amino acids long. CDR3 DNA sequence: TGTGCCAGCAGTTGGACAGGGAGCTTAGAGACCCAGTACTTC. Translating gives CASSWTGSLETQYF.